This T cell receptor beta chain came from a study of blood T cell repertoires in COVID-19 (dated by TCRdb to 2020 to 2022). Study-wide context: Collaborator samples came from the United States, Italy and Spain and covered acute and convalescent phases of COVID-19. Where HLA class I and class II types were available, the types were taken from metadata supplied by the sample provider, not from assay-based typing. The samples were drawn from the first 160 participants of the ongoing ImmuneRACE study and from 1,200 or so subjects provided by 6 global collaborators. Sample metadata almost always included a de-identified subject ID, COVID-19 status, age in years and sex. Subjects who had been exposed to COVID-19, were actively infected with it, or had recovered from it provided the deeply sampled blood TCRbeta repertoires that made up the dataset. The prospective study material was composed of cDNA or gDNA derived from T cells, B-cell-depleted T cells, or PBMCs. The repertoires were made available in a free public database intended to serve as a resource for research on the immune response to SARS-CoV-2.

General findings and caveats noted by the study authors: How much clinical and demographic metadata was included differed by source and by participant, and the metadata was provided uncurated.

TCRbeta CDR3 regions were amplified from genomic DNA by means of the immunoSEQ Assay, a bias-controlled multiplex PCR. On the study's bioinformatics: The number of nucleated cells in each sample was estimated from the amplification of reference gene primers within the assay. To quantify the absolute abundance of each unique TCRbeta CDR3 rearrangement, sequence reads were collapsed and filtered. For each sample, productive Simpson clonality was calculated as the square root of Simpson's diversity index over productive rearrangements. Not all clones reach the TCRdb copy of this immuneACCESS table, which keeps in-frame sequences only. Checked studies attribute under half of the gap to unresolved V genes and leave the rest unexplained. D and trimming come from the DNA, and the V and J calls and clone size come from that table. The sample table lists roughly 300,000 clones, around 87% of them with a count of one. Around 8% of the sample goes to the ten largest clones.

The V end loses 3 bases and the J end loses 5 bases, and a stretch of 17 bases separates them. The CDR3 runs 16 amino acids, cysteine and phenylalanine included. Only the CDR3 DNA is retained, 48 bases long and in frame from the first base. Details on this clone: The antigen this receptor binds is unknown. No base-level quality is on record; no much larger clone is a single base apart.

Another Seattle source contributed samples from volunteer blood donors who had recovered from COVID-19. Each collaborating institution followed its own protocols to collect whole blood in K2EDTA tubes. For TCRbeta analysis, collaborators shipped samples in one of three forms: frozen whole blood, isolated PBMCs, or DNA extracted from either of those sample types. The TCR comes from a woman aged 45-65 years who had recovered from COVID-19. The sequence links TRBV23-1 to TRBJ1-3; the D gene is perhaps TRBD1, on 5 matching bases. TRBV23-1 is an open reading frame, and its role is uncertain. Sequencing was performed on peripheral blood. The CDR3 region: CASSHHGRGWRNTIYF. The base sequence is TGCGCCAGCAGTCACCACGGAAGGGGCTGGAGAAACACCATATATTTT.